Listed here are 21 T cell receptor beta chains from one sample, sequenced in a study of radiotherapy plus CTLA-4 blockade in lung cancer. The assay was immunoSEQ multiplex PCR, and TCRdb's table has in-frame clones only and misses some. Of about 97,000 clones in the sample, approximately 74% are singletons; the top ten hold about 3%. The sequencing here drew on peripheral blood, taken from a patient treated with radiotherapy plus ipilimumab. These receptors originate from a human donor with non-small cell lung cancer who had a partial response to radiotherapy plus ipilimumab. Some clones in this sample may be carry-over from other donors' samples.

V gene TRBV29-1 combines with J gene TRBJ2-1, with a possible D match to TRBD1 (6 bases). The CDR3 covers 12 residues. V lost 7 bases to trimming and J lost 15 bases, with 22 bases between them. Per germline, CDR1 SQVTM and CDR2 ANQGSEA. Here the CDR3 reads CSAGQPTGYRFF. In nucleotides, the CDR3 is TGCAGCGCTGGACAGCCTACAGGATATCGGTTCTTC.

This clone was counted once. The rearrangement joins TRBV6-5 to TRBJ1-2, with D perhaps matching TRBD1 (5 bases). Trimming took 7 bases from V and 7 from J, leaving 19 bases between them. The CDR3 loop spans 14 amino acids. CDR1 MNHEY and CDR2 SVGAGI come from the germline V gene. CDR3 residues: CASKFSAGRSGYTF. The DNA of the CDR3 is TGTGCCAGCAAATTCTCGGCAGGGCGGTCTGGCTACACCTTC.

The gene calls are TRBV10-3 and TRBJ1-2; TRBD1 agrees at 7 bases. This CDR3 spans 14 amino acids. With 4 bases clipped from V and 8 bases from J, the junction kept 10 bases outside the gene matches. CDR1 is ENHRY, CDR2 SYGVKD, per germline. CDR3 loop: CAISALEGRGGYTF. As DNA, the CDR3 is TGTGCCATCAGTGCCCTGGAGGGCAGGGGGGGCTACACCTTC.

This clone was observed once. The CDR3 bases are TGTGCCAGCAGCCAAGATTTGGTTGGGCAGGGGGCCTTTAGACCCCTCCACTTT. It specifies CASSQDLVGQGAFRPLHF. V and J are TRBV4-2 and TRBJ1-6; 8 nucleotides line up with TRBD1. V shed 0 bases, J shed 12 bases, and the junction held 16 bases outside the gene matches. This CDR3 is built from 18 residues. Germline CDR1 LGHNA, CDR2 YNFKEQ.

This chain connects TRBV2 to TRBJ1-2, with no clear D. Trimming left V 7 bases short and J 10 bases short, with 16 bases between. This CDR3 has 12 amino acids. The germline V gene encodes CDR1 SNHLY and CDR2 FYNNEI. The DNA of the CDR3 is TGTGCCAGCACGAGGGTTTCGCGCTTCTACACCTTC. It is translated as CASTRVSRFYTF.

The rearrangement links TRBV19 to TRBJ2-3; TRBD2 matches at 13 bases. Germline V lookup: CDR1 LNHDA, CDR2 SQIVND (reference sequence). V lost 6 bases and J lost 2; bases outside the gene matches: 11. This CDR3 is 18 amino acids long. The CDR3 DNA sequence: TGTGCCAGTAGCCCGGGACTAGCGGGGTTTCAGCACACAGATACGCAGTATTTT. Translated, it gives CASSPGLAGFQHTDTQYF. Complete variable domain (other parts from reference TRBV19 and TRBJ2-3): DGGITQSPKYLFRKEGQNVTLSCEQNLNHDAMYWYRQDPGQGLRLIYYSQIVNDFQKGDIAEGYSVSREKKESFPLTVTSAQKNPTAFYLCASSPGLAGFQHTDTQYFGPGTRLTVL.

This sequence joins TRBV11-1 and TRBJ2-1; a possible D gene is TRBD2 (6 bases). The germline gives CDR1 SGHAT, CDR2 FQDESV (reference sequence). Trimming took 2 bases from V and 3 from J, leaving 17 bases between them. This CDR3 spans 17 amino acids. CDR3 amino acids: CASSLYSKGRDYNEQFF. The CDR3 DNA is TGTGCCAGCAGCTTATACTCTAAAGGGCGGGACTACAATGAGCAGTTCTTC. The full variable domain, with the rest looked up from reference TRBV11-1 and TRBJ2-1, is EAEVAQSPRYKITEKSQAVAFWCDPISGHATLYWYRQILGQGPELLVQFQDESVVDDSQLPKDRFSAERLKGVDSTLKIQPAELGDSAMYLCASSLYSKGRDYNEQFFGPGTRLTVL.

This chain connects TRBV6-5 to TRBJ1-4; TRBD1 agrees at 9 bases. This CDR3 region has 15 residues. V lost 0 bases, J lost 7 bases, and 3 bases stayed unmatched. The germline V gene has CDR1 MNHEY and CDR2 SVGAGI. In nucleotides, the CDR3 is TGTGCCAGCAGTTACTCGAACAGGGGGCGTGAAAAACTGTTTTTT. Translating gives CASSYSNRGREKLFF.

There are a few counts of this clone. DNA of the CDR3: TGTGCCAGCAGTCAATGGGACACCGGCTCACGAGCTTTCTTT. Translation: CASSQWDTGSRAFF. The V and J genes are TRBV6-1 and TRBJ1-1; tentative D call: TRBD1 (6 bases). Germline V gene data show CDR1 as MNHNS and CDR2 as SASEGT. Deletions cut 5 bases from V and 10 bases from J, with 20 bases between. The CDR3 spans 14 residues.

CDR3 sequence: CASSFASGGAPSYNEQFF. The CDR3 coding sequence is TGTGCCAGCAGCTTCGCTAGCGGGGGGGCCCCCTCCTACAATGAGCAGTTCTTC. This rearrangement joins TRBV11-3 to TRBJ2-1, with 12 nucleotides matching TRBD2. Unmatched junction bases numbered 6, after V lost 3 bases and J lost 0 bases. Germline values: CDR1 SGHNT, CDR2 YENEEA. The CDR3 consists of 18 residues.

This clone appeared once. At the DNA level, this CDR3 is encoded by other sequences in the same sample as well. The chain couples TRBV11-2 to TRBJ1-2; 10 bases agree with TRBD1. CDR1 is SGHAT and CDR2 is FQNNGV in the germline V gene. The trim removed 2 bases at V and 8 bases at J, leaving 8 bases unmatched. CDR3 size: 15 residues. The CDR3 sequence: CASSLTGDRGGGYTF. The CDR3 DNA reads TGTGCCAGCAGCTTAACCGGGGACAGGGGAGGGGGCTACACCTTC.

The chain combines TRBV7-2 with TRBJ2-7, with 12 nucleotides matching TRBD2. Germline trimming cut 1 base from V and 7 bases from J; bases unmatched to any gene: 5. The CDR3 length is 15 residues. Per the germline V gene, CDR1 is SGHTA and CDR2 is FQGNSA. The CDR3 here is CASSLGWTSGVEQYF. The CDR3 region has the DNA TGTGCCAGCAGCTTAGGTTGGACTAGCGGGGTTGAGCAGTACTTC.

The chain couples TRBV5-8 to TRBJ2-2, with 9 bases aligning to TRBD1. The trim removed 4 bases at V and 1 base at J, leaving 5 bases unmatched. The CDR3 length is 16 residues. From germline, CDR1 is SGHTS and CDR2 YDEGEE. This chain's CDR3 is CASSRTGGWNTGELFF. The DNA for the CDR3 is TGTGCCAGCAGCCGAACAGGGGGCTGGAACACCGGGGAGCTGTTTTTT. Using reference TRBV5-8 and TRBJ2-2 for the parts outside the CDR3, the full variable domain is EAGVTQSPTHLIKTRGQQATLRCSPISGHTSVYWYQQALGLGLQFLLWYDEGEERNRGNFPPRFSGRQFPNYSSELNVNALELEDSALYLCASSRTGGWNTGELFFGEGSRLTVL.

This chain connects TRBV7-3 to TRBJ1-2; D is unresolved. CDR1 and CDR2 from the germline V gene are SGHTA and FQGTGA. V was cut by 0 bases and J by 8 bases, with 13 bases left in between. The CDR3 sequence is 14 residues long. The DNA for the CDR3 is TGTGCCAGCAGCTTAACAAGAATCGACAAGGGCTACACCTTC. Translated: CASSLTRIDKGYTF. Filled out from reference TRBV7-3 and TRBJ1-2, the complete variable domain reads GAGVSQTPSNKVTEKGKYVELRCDPISGHTALYWYRQSLGQGPEFLIYFQGTGAADDSGLPNDRFFAVRPEGSVSTLKIQRTERGDSAVYLCASSLTRIDKGYTFGSGTRLTVV.

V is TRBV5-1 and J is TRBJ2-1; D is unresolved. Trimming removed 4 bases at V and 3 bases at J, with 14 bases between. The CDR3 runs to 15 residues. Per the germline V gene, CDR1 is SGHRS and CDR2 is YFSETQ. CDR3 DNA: TGCGCCAGCAGCCCTGGGCCATTGGGCTACAATGAGCAGTTCTTC. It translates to CASSPGPLGYNEQFF.

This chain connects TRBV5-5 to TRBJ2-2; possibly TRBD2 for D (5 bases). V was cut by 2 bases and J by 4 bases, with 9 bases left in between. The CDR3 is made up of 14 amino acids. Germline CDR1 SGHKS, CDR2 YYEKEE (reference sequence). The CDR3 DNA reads TGTGCCAGCAGCTTTTCTCTAGCCACCGGGGAGCTGTTTTTT. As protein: CASSFSLATGELFF.

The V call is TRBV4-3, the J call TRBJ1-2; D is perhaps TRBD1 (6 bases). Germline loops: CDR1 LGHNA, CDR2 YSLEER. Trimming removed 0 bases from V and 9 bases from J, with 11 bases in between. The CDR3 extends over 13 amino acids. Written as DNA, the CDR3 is TGCGCCAGCAGCCAAGATCTAGGGGGAAGCTACACCTTC. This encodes CASSQDLGGSYTF.

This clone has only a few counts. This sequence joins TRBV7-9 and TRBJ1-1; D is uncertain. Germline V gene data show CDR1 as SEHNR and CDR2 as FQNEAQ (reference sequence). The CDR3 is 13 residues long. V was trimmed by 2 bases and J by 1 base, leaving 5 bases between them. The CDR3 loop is CASSLSGNTEAFF. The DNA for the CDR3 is TGTGCCAGCAGCTTATCGGGGAACACTGAAGCTTTCTTT.

CDR3 DNA: TGTGCCAGCAGCTCCTGGACAGTAAGCACAGATACGCAGTATTTT. Protein product: CASSSWTVSTDTQYF. The genes are TRBV7-9 and TRBJ2-3, with TRBD1 as a possible D gene (6 bases). The CDR3 runs to 15 residues. Trimming took 4 bases from V and 0 from J, leaving 11 bases between them. CDR1 and CDR2 (germline): SEHNR, FQNEAQ (reference sequence). Full variable domain (remainder filled in from reference TRBV7-9 and TRBJ2-3): DTGVSQNPRHKITKRGQNVTFRCDPISEHNRLYWYRQTLGQGPEFLTYFQNEAQLEKSRLLSDRFSAERPKGSFSTLEIQRTEQGDSAMYLCASSSWTVSTDTQYFGPGTRLTVL.

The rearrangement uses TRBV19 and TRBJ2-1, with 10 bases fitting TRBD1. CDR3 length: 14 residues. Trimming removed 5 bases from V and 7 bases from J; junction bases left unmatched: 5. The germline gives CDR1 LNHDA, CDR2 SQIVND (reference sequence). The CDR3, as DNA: TGTGCCAGTAGTGGGAGGACAGGGGGGAATGAGCAGTTCTTC. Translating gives CASSGRTGGNEQFF.

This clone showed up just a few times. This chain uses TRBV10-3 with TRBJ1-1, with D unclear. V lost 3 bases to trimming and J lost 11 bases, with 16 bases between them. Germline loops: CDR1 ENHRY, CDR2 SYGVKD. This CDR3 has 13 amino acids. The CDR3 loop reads CAISEVFQEVAFF. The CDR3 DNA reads TGTGCCATCAGTGAAGTTTTTCAGGAAGTGGCTTTCTTT.